One sample yielded the 28 T cell receptor beta chains listed below, sequenced in a study of OX40 agonist ivuxolimab in advanced cancers. Generated by immunoSEQ multiplex PCR, the TCRdb table keeps only in-frame clones and is missing some. Of about 91,000 clones listed, about 85% are singletons. This sample comprised CD4+ or CD8+ T cells sorted from blood, obtained in a trial of the OX40 agonist ivuxolimab. The receptors derive from an adult with an advanced solid tumor such as melanoma, head and neck, liver or kidney cancer.

The chain joins TRBV9 to TRBJ2-3, with 8 bases that match TRBD1. Germline CDR1 SGDLS, CDR2 YYNGEE. The length of the CDR3 is 16 residues. Trimming removed 3 bases from V and 4 bases from J; junction bases left unmatched: 10. The CDR3 DNA reads as TGTGCCAGCAGCGCAGCCCCAGGGGGCGACCCAGATACGCAGTATTTT. This translates into CASSAAPGGDPDTQYF.

The CDR3 DNA follows: TGTGCCAGCAGTGACGGAGCAGGTCTGGAGGGTACGCAGTATTTT. Protein sequence: CASSDGAGLEGTQYF. The gene calls are TRBV6-4 and TRBJ2-3, with D tentatively TRBD2 (6 bases). The CDR3 runs 15 residues. Germline-derived CDR1 and CDR2 are MRHNA and SNTAGT. V was clipped by 2 bases and J by 8 bases, with 17 bases between them.

The chain couples TRBV28 to TRBJ1-1; D not resolved. The CDR3 sequence is 11 residues long. Trimming took 3 bases from V and 10 from J, leaving 9 bases between them. Germline V gives CDR1 MDHEN, CDR2 SYDVKM. Here the CDR3 DNA reads TGTGCCAGCAGTTTCGCTGTGTTAGCTTTCTTT. It translates to CASSFAVLAFF. Using reference TRBV28 and TRBJ1-1 for the parts outside the CDR3, the full variable domain is DVKVTQSSRYLVKRTGEKVFLECVQDMDHENMFWYRQDPGLGLRLIYFSYDVKMKEKGDIPEGYSVSREKKERFSLILESASTNQTSMYLCASSFAVLAFFGQGTRLTVV.

The chain joins TRBV18 to TRBJ1-2; a weak D match, TRBD1 (5 bases). Germline CDR1 is KGHSH and CDR2 is LQKENI. V shed 3 bases and J shed 7 bases, with 15 bases lying between them. This CDR3 has 14 amino acids. Written as DNA, the CDR3 is TGTGCCAGCTCACCCCAGGGAGTGGGGTTTGGCTACACCTTC. The encoded protein is CASSPQGVGFGYTF.

The chain is built from TRBV19 and TRBJ2-3; 9 nucleotides line up with TRBD2. Trimming cost V 9 bases and J 6 bases; bases outside gene matches: 10. The CDR3 runs 14 residues. CDR1 and CDR2 from the germline V gene are LNHDA and SQIVND (reference sequence). CDR3 region: CASNSGLAGDTQYF. Written as DNA, the CDR3 is TGTGCCAGCAACTCGGGGCTAGCGGGGGATACGCAGTATTTT.

The V and J genes are TRBV6-5 and TRBJ1-1; D gene ambiguous. The CDR3 spans 15 residues. Trimming stripped 6 bases from V and 1 base from J, with 15 bases between. Germline V gives CDR1 MNHEY, CDR2 SVGAGI. CDR3 region: CASRSIAGENTEAFF. The DNA of the CDR3 is TGTGCCAGCAGATCGATTGCGGGAGAGAACACTGAAGCTTTCTTT.

The chain couples TRBV28 to TRBJ2-7; 7 nucleotides line up with TRBD2. Germline CDR1 and CDR2: MDHEN and SYDVKM. Losses at the gene ends were 6 bases for V and 3 bases for J; bases not matched to a gene: 8. The CDR3 runs 14 residues. CDR3 amino acids: CASRRREDYYEQYF. The DNA of the CDR3 is TGTGCCAGCAGGAGACGGGAGGACTACTACGAGCAGTACTTC.

The chain has TRBV5-4 and TRBJ2-1; D is unresolved. CDR1 and CDR2 (germline): SGHNT, YYREEE (reference sequence). The CDR3 consists of 12 residues. Trimming took off 1 base at V and 7 bases at J, with 6 bases between the two ends. CDR3 sequence (DNA): TGTGCCAGCAGCTTGTTGGGGAATGAGCAGTTCTTC. It specifies CASSLLGNEQFF.

The chain carries TRBV7-3 and TRBJ2-2; D not resolved. V gave up 7 bases and J gave up 8 bases, with 8 bases separating them. The CDR3 extends over 11 amino acids. The germline gives CDR1 SGHTA, CDR2 FQGTGA. This CDR3 reads CASTNGGELFF. In nucleotides, the CDR3 is TGTGCCAGCACCAATGGGGGGGAGCTGTTTTTT.

The V call is TRBV7-2, the J call TRBJ1-1; D remains ambiguous. V dropped 2 bases and J dropped 1 base, with 5 bases sitting between them. This CDR3 spans 13 amino acids. Germline CDR1 and CDR2: SGHTA and FQGNSA. CDR3 nucleotides: TGTGCCAGCAGCTTATACGGGAACACTGAAGCTTTCTTT. Translating gives CASSLYGNTEAFF.

The chain links TRBV5-5 to TRBJ2-1, with 11 bases fitting TRBD1. The CDR3 consists of 14 residues. The J segment lost 6 bases and the V segment lost 7 bases, leaving 6 bases of the junction unmatched. Germline V gene data show CDR1 as SGHKS and CDR2 as YYEKEE (reference sequence). The CDR3 DNA is TGTGCCAGCGGGACAGGGGGTTCTTCCAATGAGCAGTTCTTC. It encodes CASGTGGSSNEQFF.

The gene calls are TRBV28 and TRBJ2-6, with 7 bases aligning to TRBD1. With 6 bases clipped from V and 0 bases from J, the junction kept 5 bases outside the gene matches. The CDR3 has 16 residues. Germline V gene data show CDR1 as MDHEN and CDR2 as SYDVKM. DNA of the CDR3: TGTGCCAGCAGAAACAGGGGCGGCTCTGGGGCCAACGTCCTGACTTTC. As protein: CASRNRGGSGANVLTF.

The sample holds a few counts of this clone. J is TRBJ2-3 and V is TRBV7-2; D perhaps matches TRBD2 (5 bases). V was cut by 7 bases and J by 1 base, with 12 bases left in between. The CDR3 covers 14 residues. Germline lookup yields CDR1 SGHTA and CDR2 FQGNSA. In DNA form, the CDR3 reads TGTGCCAGCAAGGAGCAGAGGGGCACAGATACGCAGTATTTT. It translates to CASKEQRGTDTQYF.

The rearrangement uses TRBV19 and TRBJ2-7, with 7 bases identical to TRBD1. Germline CDR1 is LNHDA and CDR2 is SQIVND (reference sequence). The ends lost 10 bases at V and 11 bases at J; junction bases unmatched: 5. The length of the CDR3 is 9 residues. CDR3 in amino acids: CATGGAKYV. Written as DNA, the CDR3 is TGTGCCACAGGGGGAGCTAAGTACGTC.

The chain employs TRBV9 and TRBJ1-1; 10 positions agree with TRBD1. The CDR3 is made up of 14 amino acids. The junction had 11 bases not matched to a gene; V was cut back by 4 bases and J by 11 bases. Germline CDR1 and CDR2: SGDLS and YYNGEE. This chain's CDR3 is CASSPRQGASIAFF. CDR3 bases: TGTGCCAGCAGCCCAAGACAGGGGGCTTCGATTGCTTTCTTT.

Only one count was recorded for this clone. The chain has TRBV18 and TRBJ2-7; D is undetermined. V was pared by 8 bases and J by 1 base, with 15 bases between. The CDR3 covers 14 residues. The germline V gene has CDR1 KGHSH and CDR2 LQKENI. This CDR3 reads CASAGPVSSYEQYF. In DNA, the CDR3 is TGTGCCAGCGCCGGCCCAGTTTCGTCCTACGAGCAGTACTTC.

The rearrangement links TRBV5-1 to TRBJ2-5; TRBD1 agrees at 9 bases. This CDR3 is 16 amino acids long. J lost 5 bases, V lost 0 bases, and 8 bases had no gene match. Germline V gene data show CDR1 as SGHRS and CDR2 as YFSETQ. The CDR3 spells CASSLASGQGWETQYF. The DNA for the CDR3 is TGCGCCAGCAGCTTGGCCAGTGGACAGGGGTGGGAGACCCAGTACTTC.

The V call is TRBV18, the J call TRBJ2-2; D is uncertain. The V gene lost 5 bases and the J gene lost 7 bases, with 14 bases spanning the gap. The CDR3 is made up of 14 amino acids. CDR1 and CDR2 (germline): KGHSH, LQKENI. CDR3 loop: CASSFYGGNGELFF. The DNA for the CDR3 is TGTGCCAGCTCATTCTACGGCGGCAACGGGGAGCTGTTTTTT.

The V and J genes are TRBV5-1 and TRBJ1-3; maybe TRBD1 (5 bases). This CDR3 spans 16 amino acids. With 4 bases removed from V and 0 bases from J, the gap between germline ends came to 14 bases. Germline V gives CDR1 SGHRS, CDR2 YFSETQ. The CDR3 nucleotides read TGCGCCAGCAGCCAAACGACAGCCACCTCTGGAAACACCATATATTTT. Residues: CASSQTTATSGNTIYF.

The sample holds a few counts of this clone. The rearrangement joins TRBV5-8 to TRBJ2-7, with D perhaps matching TRBD1 (5 bases). In germline, CDR1 is SGHTS, CDR2 YDEGEE. The CDR3 consists of 12 residues. Trimming removed 2 bases at V and 10 bases at J, with 13 bases between. This CDR3 reads CASSFNKGLQYV. The CDR3 DNA follows: TGTGCCAGCAGCTTTAATAAGGGGCTCCAGTACGTC.

The chain has TRBV7-6 and TRBJ2-1, with 9 bases lining up with TRBD2. Losses at the gene ends were 4 bases for V and 1 base for J; bases not matched to a gene: 8. The length of the CDR3 is 17 residues. Germline V gene sequence: CDR1 SGHVS, CDR2 FNYEAQ. CDR3 in amino acids: CASSSSSGMGSYNEQFF. The CDR3 DNA is TGTGCCAGCAGCTCGTCTAGCGGGATGGGGTCCTACAATGAGCAGTTCTTC. Drawing the rest from reference TRBV7-6 and TRBJ2-1, the complete variable domain is GAGVSQSPRYKVTKRGQDVALRCDPISGHVSLYWYRQALGQGPEFLTYFNYEAQQDKSGLPNDRFSAERPEGSISTLTIQRTEQRDSAMYRCASSSSSGMGSYNEQFFGPGTRLTVL.

The CDR3 nucleotides are TGTGCCAGCAGCTTAGGAATACGGCGGGGCCGAGCCACCGGGGAGCTGTTTTTT. It is translated as CASSLGIRRGRATGELFF. The chain is built from TRBV7-8 and TRBJ2-2; D may be TRBD2 (6 bases). The V end lost 1 base, the J end lost 4 bases, and 19 bases lay between the germline ends. The CDR3 extends over 18 amino acids. The germline CDR1 and CDR2 sequences are SGHVS and FQNEAQ.

V gene TRBV5-4 combines with J gene TRBJ2-7, with TRBD2 identical over 13 bases. CDR3 length: 16 residues. V was clipped by 4 bases and J by 1 base; unmatched bases: 5. The V gene's germline CDR1 is SGHNT and CDR2 YYREEE (reference sequence). The CDR3 region has the DNA TGTGCCAGCAGCACCGGGACTAGCGGGATGTCCTACGAGCAGTACTTC. Its translation: CASSTGTSGMSYEQYF.

The chain joins TRBV5-4 to TRBJ2-1; 9 nucleotides line up with TRBD1. V lost 4 bases, J lost 8 bases, and 4 bases stayed unmatched. The CDR3 runs to 13 residues. Germline V gene sequence: CDR1 SGHNT, CDR2 YYREEE (reference sequence). The CDR3 bases are TGTGCCAGCAGCCTTAGGACAGGGGATGAGCAGTTCTTC. It is translated as CASSLRTGDEQFF.

The V gene is TRBV9, the J gene TRBJ1-5; perhaps TRBD1 as D (5 bases). V gave up 4 bases and J gave up 1 base, with 12 bases separating them. This CDR3 comprises 15 residues. Germline CDR1 and CDR2: SGDLS and YYNGEE. CDR3 sequence reads: CASSSGWGSNQPQHF. The CDR3 DNA is TGTGCCAGCAGCTCAGGATGGGGGAGCAATCAGCCCCAGCATTTT.

V and J are TRBV10-3 and TRBJ2-7, with a weak D call TRBD2 (6 bases). The CDR3 is 16 residues long. Germline V lookup: CDR1 ENHRY, CDR2 SYGVKD. Trimming cost V 8 bases and J 3 bases, with 23 bases left between them. CDR3 sequence: CAIGKGGGIRVYEQYF. For the CDR3, the DNA is TGTGCCATCGGGAAAGGAGGAGGGATTCGAGTCTACGAGCAGTACTTC.

The chain couples TRBV18 to TRBJ1-4, with D perhaps matching TRBD1 (5 bases). The CDR3 has 16 amino acids. In germline, CDR1 is KGHSH, CDR2 LQKENI. V gave up 2 bases and J gave up 4 bases, with 14 bases separating them. In nucleotides, the CDR3 is TGTGCCAGCTCACCAAAAGCCCAGGGCATTAATGAAAAACTGTTTTTT. Translation gives CASSPKAQGINEKLFF.

CDR3 DNA sequence: TGTGCCAGCAGTTCGGGGGGGCGCCCTGGCACAGATACGCAGTATTTT. The encoded protein is CASSSGGRPGTDTQYF. The J gene is TRBJ2-3, the V gene TRBV2; 8 bases agree with TRBD2. In germline, CDR1 is SNHLY, CDR2 FYNNEI. The length of the CDR3 is 16 residues. The V and J ends lost 5 bases and 1 base, in that order; junction bases with no gene match: 8.